The sequence of this T cell receptor beta chain was determined in a study of early T cells in non-severe SARS-CoV-2 infection. On the study more broadly: RNA in bulk from unsorted whole blood was sequenced, and chains were unpaired.

Individual cDNA molecules were tagged with unique molecular identifiers. A single record per CDR3 protein comes from TCRdb applying MiXCR to the 5' RACE reads. The data contain about 22,000 distinct CDR3 sequences, approximately 5% of them singletons. The length of the CDR3 is 12 residues. Germline loops: CDR1 WSHSY, CDR2 SAAADI. V dropped 0 bases and J dropped 11 bases, with 11 bases sitting between them. This clonotype has ten or more counts. The receptor comes from an adult who was a healthcare worker with PCR-confirmed SARS-CoV-2 infection or an uninfected control (not recorded which). Sequenced input: whole blood. This rearrangement joins TRBV10-2 to TRBJ2-7; D remains unclear. The CDR3 spells CASSESLRNKYF. Written as DNA, the CDR3 is TGCGCCAGCAGTGAGTCTTTGCGAAATAAGTACTTC.